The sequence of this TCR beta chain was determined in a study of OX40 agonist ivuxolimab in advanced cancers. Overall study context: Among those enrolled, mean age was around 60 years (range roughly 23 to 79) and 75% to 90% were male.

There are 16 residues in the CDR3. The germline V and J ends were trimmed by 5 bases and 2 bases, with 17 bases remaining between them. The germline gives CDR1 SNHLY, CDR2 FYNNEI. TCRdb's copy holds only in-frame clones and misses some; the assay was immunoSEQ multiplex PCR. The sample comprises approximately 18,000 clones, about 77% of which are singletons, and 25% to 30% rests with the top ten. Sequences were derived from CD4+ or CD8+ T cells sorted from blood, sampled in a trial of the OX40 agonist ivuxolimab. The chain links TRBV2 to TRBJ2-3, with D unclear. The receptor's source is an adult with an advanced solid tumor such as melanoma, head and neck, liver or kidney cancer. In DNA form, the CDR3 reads TGTGCCAGCAGTTACTCGATCGGACGGCACACAGATACGCAGTATTTT. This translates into CASSYSIGRHTDTQYF.